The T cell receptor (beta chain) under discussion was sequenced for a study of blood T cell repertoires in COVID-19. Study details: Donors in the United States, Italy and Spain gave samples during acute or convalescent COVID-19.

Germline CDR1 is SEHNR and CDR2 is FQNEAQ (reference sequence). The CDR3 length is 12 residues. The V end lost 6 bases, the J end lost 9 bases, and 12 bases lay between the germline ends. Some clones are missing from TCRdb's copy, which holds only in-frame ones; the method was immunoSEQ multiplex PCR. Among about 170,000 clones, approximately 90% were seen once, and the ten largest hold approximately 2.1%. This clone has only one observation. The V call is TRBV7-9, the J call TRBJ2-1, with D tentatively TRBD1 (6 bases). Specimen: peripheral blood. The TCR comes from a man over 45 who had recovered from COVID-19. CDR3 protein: CASRLRTAEQFF. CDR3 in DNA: TGTGCCAGCAGACTTAGGACAGCTGAGCAGTTCTTC.